One T cell receptor (beta chain) is described in this entry. The sample belongs to a study of blood T cell repertoires in COVID-19. Looking at the study overall: The analysed material was cDNA or gDNA that came from T cells, B-cell-depleted T cells, or PBMCs.

This CDR3 has 15 residues. Germline CDR1 and CDR2: MDHEN and SYDVKM. Trimming removed 3 bases at V and 0 bases at J, with 11 bases between. Sequenced by immunoSEQ multiplex PCR; TCRdb stores in-frame clones only, minus some. The table has tens of thousands of clones, 75% to 90% seen once. The sequence came from a human donor in a cohort sampled during active COVID-19. Sequencing used peripheral blood. This chain joins TRBV28 and TRBJ1-1; tentative D call: TRBD1 (6 bases). CDR3 region: CASSLLRTVNTEAFF. The DNA of the CDR3 is TGTGCCAGCAGTTTGTTACGGACAGTGAACACTGAAGCTTTCTTT.